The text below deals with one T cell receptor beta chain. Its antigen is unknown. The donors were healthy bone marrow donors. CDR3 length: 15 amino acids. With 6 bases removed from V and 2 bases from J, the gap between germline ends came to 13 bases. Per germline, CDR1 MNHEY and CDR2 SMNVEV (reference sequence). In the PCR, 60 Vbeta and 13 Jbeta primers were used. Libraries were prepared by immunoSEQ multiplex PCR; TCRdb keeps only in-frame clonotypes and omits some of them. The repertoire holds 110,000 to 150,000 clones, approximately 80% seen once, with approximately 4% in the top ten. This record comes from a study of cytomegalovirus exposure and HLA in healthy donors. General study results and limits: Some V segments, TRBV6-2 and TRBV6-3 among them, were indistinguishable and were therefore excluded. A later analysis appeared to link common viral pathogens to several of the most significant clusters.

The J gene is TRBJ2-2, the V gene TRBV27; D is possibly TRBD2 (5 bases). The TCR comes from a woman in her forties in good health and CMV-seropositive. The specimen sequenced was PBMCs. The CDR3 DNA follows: TGTGCCAGCAGAGCCCGGGATTCTAACACCGGGGAGCTGTTTTTT. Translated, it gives CASRARDSNTGELFF.